Described below is a single T cell receptor beta chain sequence and its context. Excluded were patients with other autoimmune diseases, uncontrolled infections, pregnancy or lactation. The data stem from a study of Graves' ophthalmopathy and Graves' hyperthyroidism. Amplification from RNA transcripts yielded the TCR beta CDR3 regions. RT-PCR in the first round used HTBI primers; a second-round multiplex PCR followed. TCRdb called the multiplex PCR reads again in MiXCR, with one record for every CDR3 protein. The sample includes around 600,000 distinct CDR3 sequences, 35% to 45% of them seen just once. From germline, CDR1 is LNHDA and CDR2 SQIVND (reference sequence). CDR3 length: 19 residues. The V and J ends lost 2 bases and 4 bases respectively, with 26 bases between them.

The chain recombines TRBV19 with TRBJ1-2; weak D call: TRBD1 (5 bases). The sequencing input was peripheral blood. This sequence was found in an adult man with Graves' ophthalmopathy. The CDR3: CASSIPSHEQGLFFYGYTF. CDR3 DNA: TGTGCCAGTAGTATACCCTCACACGAGCAGGGCCTCTTTTTCTATGGCTACACCTTC.